This passage covers 28 T cell receptor beta chains from one sample sequenced in a study of blood T cell repertoires in COVID-19. Produced via immunoSEQ multiplex PCR; TCRdb's table is partial and in-frame only. The top ten hold approximately 1.3% of the sample, which has about 250,000 clones, 88% seen once. The sample taken for sequencing was peripheral blood. The receptors shown here come from a man older than 75 with acute or convalescent COVID-19.

The gene calls are TRBV6-5 and TRBJ2-5, with 10 positions matching TRBD2. Losses at the gene ends were 4 bases for V and 5 bases for J; bases not matched to a gene: 10. The CDR3 consists of 16 residues. Germline CDR1 and CDR2: MNHEY and SVGAGI. The CDR3, as DNA: TGTGCCAGCAGTTTAGCGGGGGGCATGAAATGGGAGACCCAGTACTTC. Protein product: CASSLAGGMKWETQYF.

The chain combines TRBV19 with TRBJ2-7; the match to TRBD1 covers 9 bases. The CDR3 covers 12 residues. Trimming removed 5 bases from V and 4 bases from J; junction bases left unmatched: 0. Per germline, CDR1 LNHDA and CDR2 SQIVND (reference sequence). DNA for the CDR3: TGTGCCAGTAGTGGACAGGGGTACGAGCAGTACTTC. Translated: CASSGQGYEQYF.

This chain links TRBV5-1 with TRBJ2-1, with D possibly TRBD1 on 6 matching bases. The CDR3 spans 15 residues. The germline V and J ends were trimmed by 3 bases and 5 bases, with 15 bases remaining between them. The germline V gene has CDR1 SGHRS and CDR2 YFSETQ. The CDR3 DNA reads TGCGCCAGCAGCTGGCGACAGGCCGTAGACAATGAGCAGTTCTTC. This codes for CASSWRQAVDNEQFF.

The chain couples TRBV15 to TRBJ1-4, with a tentative D call TRBD1 (5 bases). Germline assignment: CDR1 LNHNV and CDR2 YYDKDF (reference sequence). The CDR3 loop spans 13 amino acids. Trimming cost V 3 bases and J 7 bases, with 9 bases left between them. Written as DNA, the CDR3 is TGTGCCACCAGCAGGGGGGGGAGTGAAAAACTGTTTTTT. This translates into CATSRGGSEKLFF.

The chain has TRBV3-1 (or the pseudogene TRBV3-2) and TRBJ1-1; a possible D gene is TRBD1 (6 bases). The CDR3 covers 12 residues. Germline-derived CDR1 and CDR2 are LGHDT and YNNKEL (reference sequence). The germline V and J ends were trimmed by 3 bases and 10 bases, with 12 bases remaining between them. The CDR3 sequence is CASSQADSRAFF. The DNA of the CDR3 is TGTGCCAGCAGCCAGGCGGACAGTAGAGCTTTCTTT.

This clone was picked up a small number of times. This sequence joins TRBV28 and TRBJ1-2, with 8 positions matching TRBD1. This CDR3 has 14 residues. V was pared by 5 bases and J by 8 bases, with 10 bases of the junction left unmatched. Germline assignment: CDR1 MDHEN and CDR2 SYDVKM. CDR3 DNA sequence: TGTGCCAGCAGTCGGACAGGGACTATTAGAGGCTACACCTTC. Its translation: CASSRTGTIRGYTF.

This clone was counted once. The chain is built from TRBV24-1 and TRBJ2-2; perhaps TRBD1 as D (6 bases). Germline V gives CDR1 KGHDR, CDR2 SFDVKD. Trimming cost V 1 base and J 3 bases, with 8 bases left between them. The CDR3 loop spans 15 amino acids. The CDR3 is CATSDFNRDTGELFF. DNA for the CDR3: TGTGCCACCAGTGATTTCAACAGGGACACCGGGGAGCTGTTTTTT.

Remarks on this clone: Other DNA variants within this sample encode the same CDR3. The chain couples TRBV7-2 to TRBJ1-5; unclear D gene. The CDR3 has 15 amino acids. Trimming took 6 bases from V and 2 from J, leaving 14 bases between them. Per germline, CDR1 SGHTA and CDR2 FQGNSA. CDR3 protein: CASSLRGSGNQPQHF. In DNA form, the CDR3 reads TGTGCCAGCAGTCTGAGAGGGTCGGGCAATCAGCCCCAGCATTTT.

The V gene is TRBV28, the J gene TRBJ1-2; 7 positions agree with TRBD1. The CDR3 loop spans 15 amino acids. V was clipped by 5 bases and J by 4 bases; unmatched bases: 10. Germline CDR1 is MDHEN and CDR2 is SYDVKM. As DNA, the CDR3 is TGTGCCAGCAGTCTGGGGACAGTCGCCCTCTATGGCTACACCTTC. Translated, it gives CASSLGTVALYGYTF.

The rearrangement links TRBV5-1 to TRBJ1-6; 9 bases agree with TRBD1. The junction had 5 bases not matched to a gene; V was cut back by 0 bases and J by 1 base. Germline V CDR1 and CDR2: SGHRS, YFSETQ. The CDR3 runs 18 residues. The CDR3 here is CASSLGDRGRSYNSPLHF. DNA of the CDR3: TGCGCCAGCAGCTTGGGAGACAGGGGGAGATCCTATAATTCACCCCTCCACTTT. The full variable domain, its missing parts supplied by reference TRBV5-1 and TRBJ1-6, is KAGVTQTPRYLIKTRGQQVTLSCSPISGHRSVSWYQQTPGQGLQFLFEYFSETQRNKGNFPGRFSGRQFSNSRSEMNVSTLELGDSALYLCASSLGDRGRSYNSPLHFGNGTRLTVT.

This clone was counted once. This chain links TRBV5-1 with TRBJ1-2; 8 nucleotides match TRBD1. This CDR3 is 14 amino acids long. The germline V gene has CDR1 SGHRS and CDR2 YFSETQ. V lost 0 bases, J lost 5 bases, and 3 bases stayed unmatched. Here the CDR3 DNA reads TGCGCCAGCAGCTTGGGACAGGGGACATATGGCTACACCTTC. Translated: CASSLGQGTYGYTF.

V and J are TRBV5-5 and TRBJ1-1, with a possible D match to TRBD1 (6 bases). The ends were cut back, 2 bases at V and 1 base at J, with 9 bases in the middle. CDR1 is SGHKS and CDR2 is YYEKEE in the germline V gene (reference sequence). The CDR3 consists of 14 residues. CDR3 protein: CASSFGQPNTEAFF. CDR3 DNA: TGTGCCAGCAGCTTCGGACAGCCGAACACTGAAGCTTTCTTT.

The V call is TRBV7-8, the J call TRBJ2-2, with TRBD2 matching over 13 bases. Trimming removed 6 bases from V and 2 bases from J; junction bases left unmatched: 9. Per germline, CDR1 SGHVS and CDR2 FQNEAQ. The CDR3 contains 18 residues. The CDR3 protein is CASRRMPGLAGNTGELFF. The DNA of the CDR3 is TGTGCCAGCAGACGGATGCCGGGACTAGCGGGAAACACCGGGGAGCTGTTTTTT.

The V gene is TRBV3-1 (or the pseudogene TRBV3-2), the J gene TRBJ2-5; maybe TRBD1 (5 bases). CDR1 LGHDT and CDR2 YNNKEL come from the germline V gene (reference sequence). V was pared by 0 bases and J by 5 bases, with 16 bases between. The CDR3 runs to 16 residues. CDR3 sequence reads: CASSQEAGRSVETQYF. DNA of the CDR3: TGTGCCAGCAGCCAAGAAGCAGGGCGTTCGGTGGAGACCCAGTACTTC.

CDR3 in amino acids: CASSLAGGAYTGELFF. The CDR3 bases are TGTGCCAGCAGCTTAGCAGGGGGCGCGTACACCGGGGAGCTGTTTTTT. The genes are TRBV7-3 and TRBJ2-2, with 8 positions matching TRBD1. Germline V gene lookup returns CDR1 SGHTA and CDR2 FQGTGA. V trimming: 2 bases; J trimming: 3 bases; junction bases outside the gene matches: 5. This CDR3 has 16 amino acids.

The CDR3 spells CASSYSFSLLQPQHF. The CDR3 DNA follows: TGTGCCAGCAGTTACTCATTCTCCCTTCTTCAGCCCCAGCATTTT. V is TRBV6-2 or TRBV6-3 and J is TRBJ1-5, with unresolved D. From germline, CDR1 is MNHEY and CDR2 SVGEGT. The CDR3 length is 15 residues. V was pared by 0 bases and J by 6 bases, with 12 bases between.

The chain combines TRBV6-2 or TRBV6-3 with TRBJ1-3; D may be TRBD1 (5 bases). V was trimmed by 2 bases and J by 1 base, leaving 12 bases between them. The CDR3 runs 16 residues. CDR1 and CDR2 from the germline V gene are MNHEY and SVGEGT. The CDR3 DNA is TGTGCCAGCAGTTACCGCCGGACAAATTCTGGAAACACCATATATTTT. The encoded protein is CASSYRRTNSGNTIYF.

This rearrangement joins TRBV19 to TRBJ2-1; 9 bases are a match to TRBD1. The CDR3 has 14 amino acids. Germline V lookup: CDR1 LNHDA, CDR2 SQIVND (reference sequence). Trimming took 3 bases from V and 7 from J; bases not matched to a gene: 4. The CDR3 here is CASSMGTGFNEQFF. CDR3 DNA: TGTGCCAGTAGTATGGGGACAGGGTTTAATGAGCAGTTCTTC.

The chain uses TRBV18 and TRBJ1-1; D not resolved. Germline V CDR1 and CDR2: KGHSH, LQKENI. Trimming pared 2 bases from V and 1 base from J, leaving 11 bases between. This CDR3 contains 15 residues. The CDR3 region is CASSPSRLPNTEAFF. The CDR3 nucleotides read TGTGCCAGCTCACCATCGAGACTCCCGAACACTGAAGCTTTCTTT.

This rearrangement joins TRBV19 to TRBJ1-2, with 9 bases aligning to TRBD1. Per the germline V gene, CDR1 is LNHDA and CDR2 is SQIVND (reference sequence). The V segment lost 7 bases and the J segment 2 bases; nucleotides outside the gene matches: 5. The CDR3 consists of 14 residues. CDR3 sequence reads: CASKPGQGNYGYTF. For the CDR3, the DNA is TGTGCCAGTAAGCCGGGACAGGGAAACTATGGCTACACCTTC.

The sample holds one count of this clone. The V gene is TRBV28, the J gene TRBJ1-6; tentative D call: TRBD1 (6 bases). Germline-derived CDR1 and CDR2 are MDHEN and SYDVKM. Between the trimmed V and J ends, which lost 2 bases and 7 bases, there was a span of 15 bases. CDR3 length: 16 residues. In nucleotides, the CDR3 is TGTGCCAGCAGTTTAATGCGACAGGCGCCAAATTCACCCCTCCACTTT. This gives the protein CASSLMRQAPNSPLHF.

This chain links TRBV9 with TRBJ1-2; tentative D call: TRBD1 (5 bases). The length of the CDR3 is 14 residues. Per the germline V gene, CDR1 is SGDLS and CDR2 is YYNGEE. Trimming left V 3 bases short and J 0 bases short, with 9 bases between. CDR3: CASSGVGANYGYTF. The CDR3 DNA is TGTGCCAGCAGCGGCGTAGGGGCTAACTATGGCTACACCTTC.

The V gene is TRBV15, the J gene TRBJ2-3, with 7 bases matching TRBD1. The CDR3 has 17 residues. Germline V gene sequence: CDR1 LNHNV, CDR2 YYDKDF (reference sequence). V was pared by 0 bases and J by 0 bases, with 6 bases of the junction left unmatched. Written as DNA, the CDR3 is TGTGCCACCAGCAGAGATCAATGGGACAGTAGCACAGATACGCAGTATTTT. Its translation is CATSRDQWDSSTDTQYF.

Regarding this clone: Other DNA sequences within the sample encode an identical CDR3. The V gene is TRBV28, the J gene TRBJ1-5; 7 bases map to TRBD1. V lost 1 base and J lost 7; bases outside the gene matches: 4. The CDR3 spans 14 residues. The V gene's germline CDR1 is MDHEN and CDR2 SYDVKM. Here the CDR3 reads CASSLLQGNQPQHF. The CDR3 DNA reads as TGTGCCAGCAGTTTATTACAGGGGAACCAGCCCCAGCATTTT. The full variable domain, rest sourced from reference TRBV28 and TRBJ1-5, is DVKVTQSSRYLVKRTGEKVFLECVQDMDHENMFWYRQDPGLGLRLIYFSYDVKMKEKGDIPEGYSVSREKKERFSLILESASTNQTSMYLCASSLLQGNQPQHFGDGTRLSIL.

The V gene is TRBV2, the J gene TRBJ1-3; 7 bases agree with TRBD1. The CDR3 totals 15 residues. J gave up 4 bases and V 5 bases, and 8 bases lay outside the gene matches. CDR1 and CDR2 from the germline V gene are SNHLY and FYNNEI. CDR3 nucleotide sequence: TGTGCCAGCAGTCCTTACAGGGGTGTGGGAAACACCATATATTTT. Protein product: CASSPYRGVGNTIYF.

CDR3 protein: CASRIAGVGTKETQYF. The CDR3 nucleotides read TGTGCCAGCAGAATAGCGGGAGTTGGGACCAAAGAGACCCAGTACTTC. The rearrangement uses TRBV7-2 and TRBJ2-5; 9 bases line up with TRBD2. There are 16 residues in the CDR3. CDR1 is SGHTA and CDR2 is FQGNSA in the germline V gene. V was pared by 6 bases and J by 3 bases, with 11 bases of the junction left unmatched.

This chain joins TRBV5-4 and TRBJ2-2, with D perhaps matching TRBD1 (5 bases). From germline, CDR1 is SGHNT and CDR2 YYREEE (reference sequence). The CDR3 has 15 amino acids. V was clipped by 1 base and J by 4 bases, with 11 bases between them. Here the CDR3 reads CASSLLQGRTGELFF. As DNA, the CDR3 is TGTGCCAGCAGCTTGTTGCAGGGTCGCACCGGGGAGCTGTTTTTT.

V is TRBV15 and J is TRBJ2-5, with D maybe TRBD1 (6 bases). The CDR3 totals 14 residues. V lost 0 bases and J 5 bases, leaving 10 bases between the germline ends. The germline V gene encodes CDR1 LNHNV and CDR2 YYDKDF (reference sequence). The CDR3 loop reads CATSRDQGPETQYF. The CDR3 bases are TGTGCCACCAGCAGAGACCAGGGGCCGGAGACCCAGTACTTC.